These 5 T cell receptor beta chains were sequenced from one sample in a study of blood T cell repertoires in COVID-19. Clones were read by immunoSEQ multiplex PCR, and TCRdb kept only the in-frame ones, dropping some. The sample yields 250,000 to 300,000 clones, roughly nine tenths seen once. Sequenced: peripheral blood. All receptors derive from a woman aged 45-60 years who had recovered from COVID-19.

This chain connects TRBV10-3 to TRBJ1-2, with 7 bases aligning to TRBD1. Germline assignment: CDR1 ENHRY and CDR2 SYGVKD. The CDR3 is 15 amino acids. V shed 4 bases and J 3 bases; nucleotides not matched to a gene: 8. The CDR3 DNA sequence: TGTGCCATCAGTGGACAACAGGGGTTGGACTATGGCTACACCTTC. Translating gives CAISGQQGLDYGYTF.

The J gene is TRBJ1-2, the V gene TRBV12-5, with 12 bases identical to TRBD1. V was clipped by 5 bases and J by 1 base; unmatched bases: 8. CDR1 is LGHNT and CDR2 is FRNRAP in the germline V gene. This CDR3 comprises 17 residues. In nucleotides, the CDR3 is TGTGCTAGTGGTCCCCGGGACAGGGGGCTCTTTAACTATGGCTACACCTTC. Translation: CASGPRDRGLFNYGYTF.

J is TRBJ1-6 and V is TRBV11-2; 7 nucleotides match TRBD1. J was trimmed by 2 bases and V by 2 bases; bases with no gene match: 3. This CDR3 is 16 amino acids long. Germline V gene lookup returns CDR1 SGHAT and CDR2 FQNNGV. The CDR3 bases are TGTGCCAGCAGCTTATACAGGGGCCCCTATAATTCACCCCTCCACTTT. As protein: CASSLYRGPYNSPLHF.

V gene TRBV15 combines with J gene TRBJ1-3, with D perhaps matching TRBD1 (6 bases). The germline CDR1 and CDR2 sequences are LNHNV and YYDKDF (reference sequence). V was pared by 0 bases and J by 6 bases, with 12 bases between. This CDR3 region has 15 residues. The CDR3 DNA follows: TGTGCCACCAGCAGAGATTCGGACAGATTAAACACCATATATTTT. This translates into CATSRDSDRLNTIYF.

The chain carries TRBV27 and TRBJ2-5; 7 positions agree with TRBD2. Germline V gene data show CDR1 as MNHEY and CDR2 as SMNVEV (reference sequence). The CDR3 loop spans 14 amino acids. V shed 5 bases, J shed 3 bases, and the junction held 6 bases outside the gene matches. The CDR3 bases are TGTGCCAGCAGTAAACTAGCGTGGGAAGAGACCCAGTACTTC. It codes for CASSKLAWEETQYF.